Presented here are 25 T cell receptor beta chains from one specimen sequenced in a study of cytomegalovirus exposure and HLA in healthy donors. PCR primers comprised 60 Vbeta and 13 Jbeta primers. Generated by immunoSEQ multiplex PCR, the TCRdb table keeps only in-frame clones and is missing some. Of roughly 89,000 clones listed, more than 75% are singletons. The sample consisted of PBMCs. Every receptor here comes from a man younger than 30 in good health and CMV-seronegative.

The chain uses TRBV18 and TRBJ1-4; D gene uncertain. In germline, CDR1 is KGHSH, CDR2 LQKENI. The CDR3 runs 15 residues. V shed 4 bases and J shed 0 bases, with 9 bases lying between them. The CDR3 region is CASSQLMPTNEKLFF. The DNA for the CDR3 is TGTGCCAGCTCACAACTGATGCCAACTAATGAAAAACTGTTTTTT.

This clone showed up just once. The chain joins TRBV9 to TRBJ2-2; 11 nucleotides match TRBD2. The CDR3 totals 19 residues. Germline-derived CDR1 and CDR2 are SGDLS and YYNGEE. The V gene end was trimmed by 0 bases and the J gene end by 2 bases; junction bases not matched to a gene: 9. Here the CDR3 DNA reads TGTGCCAGCAGCGTAGAGGATGTTCTAGCGGGGGGCAACACCGGGGAGCTGTTTTTT. This codes for CASSVEDVLAGGNTGELFF. The complete variable domain, with remaining parts taken from reference TRBV9 and TRBJ2-2, reads DSGVTQTPKHLITATGQRVTLRCSPRSGDLSVYWYQQSLDQGLQFLIQYYNGEERAKGNILERFSAQQFPDLHSELNLSSLELGDSALYFCASSVEDVLAGGNTGELFFGEGSRLTVL.

This chain connects TRBV5-1 to TRBJ2-5; D might be TRBD1 (5 bases). This CDR3 has 13 residues. Between the trimmed V and J ends, which lost 2 bases and 5 bases, there was a span of 10 bases. In germline, CDR1 is SGHRS, CDR2 YFSETQ. CDR3 sequence (DNA): TGCGCCAGCAGCTTTCAGGGTGCCGAGACCCAGTACTTC. Encoded protein: CASSFQGAETQYF.

The chain has TRBV7-9 and TRBJ2-5; D possibly corresponds to TRBD1 (6 bases). CDR3 length equals 15 residues. Trimming left V 2 bases short and J 1 base short, with 11 bases between. Germline-derived CDR1 and CDR2 are SEHNR and FQNEAQ (reference sequence). CDR3: CASSLLGQSQETQYF. Here the CDR3 DNA reads TGTGCCAGCAGCTTACTCGGACAGAGCCAAGAGACCCAGTACTTC.

The chain links TRBV27 to TRBJ2-7; TRBD2 matches at 7 bases. The CDR3 loop spans 14 amino acids. Germline CDR1 is MNHEY and CDR2 is SMNVEV (reference sequence). V lost 8 bases to trimming and J lost 7 bases; unmatched junction nucleotides: 14. The CDR3 DNA reads as TGTGCCAGCTCCGAGATAGCGGGCCTTGGGGAGCAGTACTTC. Its translation is CASSEIAGLGEQYF.

V usage is TRBV2 and J usage is TRBJ2-6; D is perhaps TRBD1 (6 bases). Looked up from germline, CDR1 is SNHLY and CDR2 is FYNNEI. The CDR3 has 14 amino acids. V was clipped by 7 bases and J by 2 bases, with 9 bases between them. The CDR3 region is CASTGQPGANVLTF. The CDR3, as DNA: TGTGCCAGCACTGGACAGCCTGGGGCCAACGTCCTGACTTTC.

The chain combines TRBV7-9 with TRBJ2-7; TRBD2 agrees at 8 bases. The CDR3 sequence is 12 residues long. CDR1 and CDR2 (germline): SEHNR, FQNEAQ (reference sequence). J lost 5 bases, V lost 5 bases, and 2 bases had no gene match. In DNA, the CDR3 is TGTGCCAGCAGCCTACTAGCGGACGAGCAGTACTTC. Amino acid sequence: CASSLLADEQYF.

This clone was found a few times. Other nucleotide sequences from this sample produce the same CDR3. This CDR3 is CASSFLGTGGTGELFF. DNA for the CDR3: TGTGCCAGCAGTTTTCTGGGGACAGGGGGCACCGGGGAGCTGTTTTTT. The V gene is TRBV28, the J gene TRBJ2-2; 11 nucleotides align to TRBD1. This CDR3 has 16 residues. From germline, CDR1 is MDHEN and CDR2 SYDVKM. The V and J ends lost 3 bases and 4 bases, in that order; junction bases with no gene match: 4.

V and J are TRBV29-1 and TRBJ1-2; the D is unclear. From germline, CDR1 is SQVTM and CDR2 ANQGSEA. Trimming took 4 bases from V and 4 from J, leaving 13 bases between them. CDR3 length: 13 residues. The CDR3 region has the DNA TGCAGCGTTGCTCTGGGGAGTGGCTATGGCTACACCTTC. Residues: CSVALGSGYGYTF.

The chain couples TRBV11-3 to TRBJ2-3, with a possible D match to TRBD2 (5 bases). There are 15 residues in the CDR3. CDR1 and CDR2 from the germline V gene are SGHNT and YENEEA. The V end lost 3 bases, the J end lost 6 bases, and 16 bases lay between the germline ends. The CDR3 loop reads CASSFAGSAADTQYF. The DNA of the CDR3 is TGTGCCAGCAGCTTCGCGGGCTCTGCTGCTGATACGCAGTATTTT.

This clone has just a few counts. CDR3 DNA: TGCAGTTTGGGAGACTATGGCTACACCTTC. Its translation is CSLGDYGYTF. This chain links TRBV20-1 with TRBJ1-2; no definite D call. The CDR3 length is 10 residues. Germline V gene lookup returns CDR1 DFQATT and CDR2 SNEGSKA (reference sequence). V was clipped by 8 bases and J by 3 bases, with 7 bases between them.

The chain couples TRBV7-2 to TRBJ2-7; 8 nucleotides agree with TRBD1. The CDR3 spans 14 residues. The J segment lost 5 bases and the V segment lost 3 bases, leaving 6 bases of the junction unmatched. Germline loops: CDR1 SGHTA, CDR2 FQGNSA. The CDR3 is CASSFRRTGNEQYF. The CDR3 bases are TGTGCCAGCAGCTTTAGGCGGACAGGGAACGAGCAGTACTTC.

This CDR3 is CASSAKLRSSYEQYF. CDR3 bases: TGTGCCAGCAGCGCAAAACTGAGAAGCTCCTACGAGCAGTACTTC. V usage is TRBV6-5 and J usage is TRBJ2-7; D is uncertain. This CDR3 spans 15 amino acids. Trimming shortened V by 6 bases and J by 0 bases, and 15 bases separated the two germline ends. CDR1 is MNHEY, CDR2 SVGAGI, per germline.

V usage is TRBV7-8 and J usage is TRBJ1-6, with a weak D call TRBD1 (5 bases). Germline V gene sequence: CDR1 SGHVS, CDR2 FQNEAQ. The CDR3 length is 18 residues. Trimming took off 1 base at V and 4 bases at J, with 17 bases between the two ends. The CDR3 loop is CASSLVAGGNIYNSPLHF. Here the CDR3 DNA reads TGTGCCAGCAGCTTAGTTGCGGGGGGGAATATTTATAATTCACCCCTCCACTTT.

Only one count was recorded for this clone. This sequence joins TRBV19 and TRBJ2-2; 10 bases match TRBD2. The length of the CDR3 is 17 residues. J lost 3 bases, V lost 3 bases, and 7 bases had no gene match. Germline-derived CDR1 and CDR2 are LNHDA and SQIVND (reference sequence). This CDR3 reads CASSITSGDSHTGELFF. The CDR3 DNA reads TGTGCCAGTAGTATTACTAGCGGGGACTCTCACACCGGGGAGCTGTTTTTT.

The rearrangement uses TRBV27 and TRBJ2-5; 7 positions agree with TRBD1. The length of the CDR3 is 15 residues. Germline lookup yields CDR1 MNHEY and CDR2 SMNVEV (reference sequence). J lost 2 bases, V lost 4 bases, and 7 bases had no gene match. The CDR3 loop reads CASSSIGTAQETQYF. CDR3 bases: TGTGCCAGCAGTTCGATCGGGACAGCACAAGAGACCCAGTACTTC.

The chain links TRBV7-9 to TRBJ1-6, with 9 bases lining up with TRBD1. Germline trimming cut 5 bases from V and 8 bases from J; bases unmatched to any gene: 13. The CDR3 is 17 residues long. The germline V gene has CDR1 SEHNR and CDR2 FQNEAQ (reference sequence). The CDR3 protein is CASSQGLRDRAHSPLHF. CDR3 DNA sequence: TGTGCCAGCAGCCAAGGTCTCCGGGACAGGGCTCATTCACCCCTCCACTTT.

This clone was picked up a small number of times. This rearrangement joins TRBV5-4 to TRBJ2-7; maybe TRBD2 (6 bases). The germline V gene encodes CDR1 SGHNT and CDR2 YYREEE (reference sequence). The length of the CDR3 is 15 residues. V was clipped by 2 bases and J by 0 bases, with 12 bases between them. This chain's CDR3 is CASSLEPGVSYEQYF. CDR3 nucleotides: TGTGCCAGCAGCTTAGAACCGGGAGTCTCCTACGAGCAGTACTTC.

V and J are TRBV2 and TRBJ2-7, with unresolved D. This CDR3 region has 10 residues. CDR1 is SNHLY and CDR2 is FYNNEI in the germline V gene. The V end lost 4 bases, the J end lost 7 bases, and 5 bases lay between the germline ends. For the CDR3, the DNA is TGTGCCAGCAGTGTTCCGGAGCAGTACTTC. Protein product: CASSVPEQYF.

The V and J genes are TRBV27 and TRBJ1-2; 9 bases match TRBD1. The CDR3 consists of 14 residues. Germline V CDR1 and CDR2: MNHEY, SMNVEV (reference sequence). The V segment lost 4 bases and the J segment 5 bases; nucleotides outside the gene matches: 5. In DNA form, the CDR3 reads TGTGCCAGCAGTTCCGGACAGGGGAGGTATGGCTACACCTTC. Its translation is CASSSGQGRYGYTF.

This chain joins TRBV4-1 and TRBJ1-2; 7 bases agree with TRBD1. V gave up 5 bases and J gave up 6 bases; unmatched junction bases: 9. CDR3 length equals 14 residues. From germline, CDR1 is MGHRA and CDR2 YSYEKL. The CDR3 sequence: CASSIMRQGDGYTF. The CDR3 bases are TGCGCCAGCAGCATAATGAGACAGGGAGATGGCTACACCTTC.

The chain combines TRBV9 with TRBJ1-2; D is possibly TRBD1 (5 bases). CDR1 is SGDLS, CDR2 YYNGEE, per germline. The CDR3 sequence is 15 residues long. The V gene lost 4 bases and the J gene lost 8 bases, with 21 bases spanning the gap. The CDR3 is CASSLGPGGGEGYTF. In nucleotides, the CDR3 is TGTGCCAGCAGCCTCGGTCCGGGGGGTGGAGAAGGCTACACCTTC.

V and J are TRBV29-1 and TRBJ1-1; D possibly corresponds to TRBD1 (6 bases). The CDR3 spans 13 residues. The germline V gene encodes CDR1 SQVTM and CDR2 ANQGSEA. V lost 4 bases to trimming and J lost 5 bases, with 14 bases between them. CDR3 bases: TGCAGCGTTGGGTACAGGGCGGAGACTGAAGCTTTCTTT. Its translation: CSVGYRAETEAFF. Full variable domain (remainder filled in from reference TRBV29-1 and TRBJ1-1): SAVISQKPSRDICQRGTSLTIQCQVDSQVTMMFWYRQQPGQSLTLIATANQGSEATYESGFVIDKFPISRPNLTFSTLTVSNMSPEDSSIYLCSVGYRAETEAFFGQGTRLTVV.

V gene TRBV11-2 combines with J gene TRBJ2-1; D ambiguous. The CDR3 has 15 residues. Trimming removed 1 base from V and 1 base from J, with 8 bases in between. The germline V gene encodes CDR1 SGHAT and CDR2 FQNNGV. The CDR3 DNA sequence: TGTGCCAGCAGCTTAGTCCCAGTTTCCTACAATGAGCAGTTCTTC. Its translation: CASSLVPVSYNEQFF.

The gene calls are TRBV15 and TRBJ1-1; possible D gene TRBD1, 5 bases. Germline V gives CDR1 LNHNV, CDR2 YYDKDF (reference sequence). CDR3 length: 13 residues. V lost 0 bases and J 8 bases, leaving 10 bases between the germline ends. The chain's CDR3 is CATSRDSNREAFF. CDR3 coding DNA: TGTGCCACCAGCAGAGATTCAAACAGGGAAGCTTTCTTT.